The 5 T cell receptor beta chains reported below all come from one sample, sequenced in a study of response to subunit inactivated influenza vaccine. TCRdb itself ran the RT-PCR reads through MiXCR, one entry per CDR3 protein. The table shows fewer than 750,000 distinct CDR3 sequences, with around 15% occurring only once. Sequencing was performed on PBMCs from blood, taken 12 days after vaccination. The receptor set was obtained from a middle-aged man who received an inactivated influenza vaccine.

This clonotype occurred many times. The rearrangement uses TRBV4-3 and TRBJ2-1; 9 positions match TRBD1. This CDR3 is 15 amino acids long. V trimming: 3 bases; J trimming: 2 bases; junction bases outside the gene matches: 2. Germline V gene lookup returns CDR1 LGHNA and CDR2 YSLEER. CDR3 in DNA: TGCGCCAGCAGCCAGGACAGGGGAACCTACAATGAGCAGTTCTTC. This gives the protein CASSQDRGTYNEQFF.

This clonotype was detected a few times. The chain links TRBV18 to TRBJ1-2; 9 nucleotides align to TRBD1. Germline CDR1 is KGHSH and CDR2 is LQKENI. The CDR3 contains 13 residues. The V gene end was trimmed by 6 bases and the J gene end by 7 bases; junction bases not matched to a gene: 6. This CDR3 is CASSLRTGAGYTF. In nucleotides, the CDR3 is TGTGCCAGCTCCCTCCGGACAGGGGCTGGCTACACCTTC.

V gene TRBV6-2 or TRBV6-3 combines with J gene TRBJ1-2, with TRBD1 identical over 7 bases. V gave up 5 bases and J gave up 6 bases; unmatched junction bases: 12. CDR1 is MNHEY, CDR2 SVGEGT, per germline. The CDR3 has 15 amino acids. This CDR3 is CASSRDSLSLDGYTF. In nucleotides, the CDR3 is TGTGCCAGCAGTCGGGACAGCCTAAGTCTTGATGGCTACACCTTC.

J is TRBJ2-1 and V is TRBV3-1; no clear D. Germline V lookup: CDR1 LGHDT, CDR2 YNNKEL (reference sequence). This CDR3 has 15 residues. The ends were cut back, 1 base at V and 0 bases at J, with 7 bases in the middle. DNA for the CDR3: TGTGCCAGCAGCCAAGGTCTGGTCTCCTACAATGAGCAGTTCTTC. Amino acid sequence: CASSQGLVSYNEQFF.

This clonotype appeared many times. The V call is TRBV12-3 or TRBV12-4, the J call TRBJ2-3; D remains unclear. V dropped 3 bases and J dropped 2 bases, with 15 bases sitting between them. The CDR3 totals 16 residues. The CDR3 region has the DNA TGTGCCAGCAGTTTTAGTAGCCTTCAAAACACAGATACGCAGTATTTT. Protein sequence: CASSFSSLQNTDTQYF.